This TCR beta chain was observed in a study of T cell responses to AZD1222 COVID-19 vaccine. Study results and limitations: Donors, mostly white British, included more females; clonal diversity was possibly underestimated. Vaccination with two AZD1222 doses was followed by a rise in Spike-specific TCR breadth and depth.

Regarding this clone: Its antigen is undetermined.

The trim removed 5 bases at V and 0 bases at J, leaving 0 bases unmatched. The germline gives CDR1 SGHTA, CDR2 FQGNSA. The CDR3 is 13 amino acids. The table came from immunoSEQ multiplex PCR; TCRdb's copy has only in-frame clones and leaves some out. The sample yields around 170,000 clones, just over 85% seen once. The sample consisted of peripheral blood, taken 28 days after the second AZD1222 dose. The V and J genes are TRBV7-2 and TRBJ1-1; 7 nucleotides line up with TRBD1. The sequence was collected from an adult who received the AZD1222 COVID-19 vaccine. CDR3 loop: CASSGTVNTEAFF. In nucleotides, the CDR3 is TGTGCCAGCAGCGGGACAGTGAACACTGAAGCTTTCTTT.